The rows below give T cell receptor beta chains drawn from one sample of a study of CD8+CD57+ T cells in acquired aplastic anemia. TCRdb reprocessed the reads via MiXCR and lists one record per CDR3 protein. The table records approximately 200,000 distinct CDR3 sequences, roughly 45% of them present only once. Sequenced material: sorted CD4+, CD8+, or CD8+CD57+ T cells (not recorded which) from PBMCs. The receptors derive from a human donor with aplastic anemia. Both conserved end residues are part of each CDR3. Each record gives: CDR3 DNA, CDR3 protein, clone size, V gene, CDR3 length, J gene, D gene. The D gene is left open where the match is weak. Not every row has a clone size; where given, it reads once, few, many or a size class.

CDR3 DNA: TGTGCCAGCGGTCCCCTCGGGGACAGGGATACCTACGAGCAGTACTTC
CDR3 protein: CASGPLGDRDTYEQYF
clone size: -
V gene: TRBV25-1
CDR3 length: 16
J gene: TRBJ2-7
D gene: TRBD1

CDR3 DNA: TGTGCCAGCAGCCGCCCGTTACAGGGTCAGACCGAGCAGTACTTC
CDR3 protein: CASSRPLQGQTEQYF
clone size: many
V gene: TRBV6-5
CDR3 length: 15
J gene: TRBJ2-7
D gene: -

CDR3 DNA: TGTGCCAGCCGTCTTCCAACTAATGAAAAACTGTTTTTT
CDR3 protein: CASRLPTNEKLFF
clone size: many
V gene: TRBV7-8
CDR3 length: 13
J gene: TRBJ1-4
D gene: -

CDR3 DNA: TGTGCCAGTACCCCGGGACAGGGAACTCTCGGGACTAATGAAAAACTGTTTTTT
CDR3 protein: CASTPGQGTLGTNEKLFF
clone size: -
V gene: TRBV19
CDR3 length: 18
J gene: TRBJ1-4
D gene: TRBD1

CDR3 DNA: TGTGCCAGCAGACCAGGACAGCCGGGAGGCGAGCAGTACTTC
CDR3 protein: CASRPGQPGGEQYF
clone size: -
V gene: TRBV12-3/TRBV12-4
CDR3 length: 14
J gene: TRBJ2-7
D gene: -

CDR3 DNA: TGTGCCAGCAGTGAACAGGGAAACACTGAAGCTTTCTTT
CDR3 protein: CASSEQGNTEAFF
clone size: few
V gene: TRBV2
CDR3 length: 13
J gene: TRBJ1-1
D gene: -

CDR3 DNA: TGTGCCAGTAGTCCAGAACACAGGGAATTTTCACCCCTCCACTTT
CDR3 protein: CASSPEHREFSPLHF
clone size: -
V gene: TRBV19
CDR3 length: 15
J gene: TRBJ1-6
D gene: -

CDR3 DNA: TGTGCCAGCAGTGCTAGAAACCCGGGACAGGGGGGCGTCGAGCAGTACTTC
CDR3 protein: CASSARNPGQGGVEQYF
clone size: -
V gene: TRBV25-1
CDR3 length: 17
J gene: TRBJ2-7
D gene: TRBD1

CDR3 DNA: TGTGCCAGTGACAGGGGTACGGGCTCTGGGGCCAACGTCCTGACTTTC
CDR3 protein: CASDRGTGSGANVLTF
clone size: -
V gene: TRBV6-5
CDR3 length: 16
J gene: TRBJ2-6
D gene: TRBD1

CDR3 DNA: TGTGCCAGCAGCGGGGGACTAGCGGGAGCGGAAGAGACCCAGTACTTC
CDR3 protein: CASSGGLAGAEETQYF
clone size: -
V gene: TRBV9
CDR3 length: 16
J gene: TRBJ2-5
D gene: TRBD2

CDR3 DNA: TGTGCCAGCAGCTTAGGCGGAGGGAGGACCGGGGAGCTGTTTTTT
CDR3 protein: CASSLGGGRTGELFF
clone size: -
V gene: TRBV7-8
CDR3 length: 15
J gene: TRBJ2-2
D gene: -

CDR3 DNA: TGCGCCAGCAGCCAGAGACCGGCCTCAAGCTCCTACGAGCAGTACTTC
CDR3 protein: CASSQRPASSSYEQYF
clone size: many
V gene: TRBV5-1
CDR3 length: 16
J gene: TRBJ2-7
D gene: -

CDR3 DNA: TGTGCCAGCAGCGTAGATGGAGGAAGCACAGATACGCAGTATTTT
CDR3 protein: CASSVDGGSTDTQYF
clone size: many
V gene: TRBV9
CDR3 length: 15
J gene: TRBJ2-3
D gene: -

CDR3 DNA: TGCAGTATCGGGGCGGGGGGGAGCAGCAATCAGCCCCAGCATTTT
CDR3 protein: CSIGAGGSSNQPQHF
clone size: -
V gene: TRBV20-1
CDR3 length: 15
J gene: TRBJ1-5
D gene: -

CDR3 DNA: TGCAGCGTTGAACCCGGGACAGGTGGAAACACCATATATTTT
CDR3 protein: CSVEPGTGGNTIYF
clone size: many
V gene: TRBV29-1
CDR3 length: 14
J gene: TRBJ1-3
D gene: TRBD1

CDR3 DNA: TGCAGCGTTGTGGCGGGTGCCTACGAGCAGTACTTC
CDR3 protein: CSVVAGAYEQYF
clone size: -
V gene: TRBV29-1
CDR3 length: 12
J gene: TRBJ2-7
D gene: -

CDR3 DNA: TGTGCCAGCAGCTTTATCAGGGGGACAGCCTACAATGAGCAGTTCTTC
CDR3 protein: CASSFIRGTAYNEQFF
clone size: -
V gene: TRBV7-8
CDR3 length: 16
J gene: TRBJ2-1
D gene: TRBD1

CDR3 DNA: TGTGCCACCAGTGCTGCCGGGACTAGCGGGGGCAACAATGAGCAGTTCTTC
CDR3 protein: CATSAAGTSGGNNEQFF
clone size: -
V gene: TRBV24-1
CDR3 length: 17
J gene: TRBJ2-1
D gene: TRBD2

CDR3 DNA: TGTGCCAGCAGGATGTCCGGAGGTGCCTACAATGAGCAGTTCTTC
CDR3 protein: CASRMSGGAYNEQFF
clone size: -
V gene: TRBV7-2
CDR3 length: 15
J gene: TRBJ2-1
D gene: -

CDR3 DNA: TGTGCCATCAGTGAGCCCCGGACTAGCGGGGGCCGATACAATGAGCAGTTCTTC
CDR3 protein: CAISEPRTSGGRYNEQFF
clone size: -
V gene: TRBV10-3
CDR3 length: 18
J gene: TRBJ2-1
D gene: TRBD2

CDR3 DNA: TGCGCCAGCAGCCAAGACCGTGGGCAGTTCTTC
CDR3 protein: CASSQDRGQFF
clone size: once
V gene: TRBV10-1
CDR3 length: 11
J gene: TRBJ2-1
D gene: -